A selection of T cell receptor beta chains follows, all from one sample in a study of shared T cell receptors in the human thymus. TCRdb's copy holds only in-frame clones and misses some; the assay was immunoSEQ multiplex PCR. The sample lists tens of thousands of clones, 90% to 95% occurring once. The sequencing sample was made of thymocytes. The receptors originated from a human donor. Each CDR3 is given with its conserved first and last residue. A D gene is named only where the DNA matches it firmly. Clone size is given for some rows only: seen once, a few or many times, or a class if the clone is expanded.

D: -
J: TRBJ2-3
V: TRBV11-2
size: -
CDR3: CASRAARAAPEITTDTQYF
DNA: TGTGCCAGCAGGGCGGCCCGGGCGGCCCCCGAGATAACCACAGATACGCAGTATTTT

D: TRBD2
J: TRBJ2-3
V: TRBV7-2
size: -
CDR3: CASSSHSGGPRTDTQYF
DNA: TGTGCCAGCAGCTCCCATAGCGGGGGGCCTCGCACAGATACGCAGTATTTT

D: TRBD1
J: TRBJ1-2
V: TRBV5-1
size: -
CDR3: CASSLEVFYRGPYGGGYTF
DNA: TGCGCCAGCAGCTTGGAGGTTTTTTACAGGGGGCCGTATGGAGGAGGCTACACCTTC

D: -
J: TRBJ2-1
V: TRBV7-7
size: -
CDR3: CASSPRGIYNEQFF
DNA: TGTGCCAGCAGCCCTCGGGGCATCTACAATGAGCAGTTCTTC

D: TRBD1
J: TRBJ1-4
V: TRBV27
size: -
CDR3: CASSPNPGQGKRTNEKLFF
DNA: TGTGCCAGCAGTCCCAACCCAGGACAGGGGAAACGGACTAATGAAAAACTGTTTTTT

D: -
J: TRBJ2-1
V: TRBV12-5
size: -
CDR3: CASGGTVKSSYNEQFF
DNA: TGTGCTAGTGGGGGGACTGTTAAGAGCTCCTACAATGAGCAGTTCTTC

D: TRBD1
J: TRBJ2-7
V: TRBV5-1
size: -
CDR3: CASSQKDRFFEQYF
DNA: TGCGCCAGCAGCCAGAAGGACAGGTTTTTCGAGCAGTACTTC

D: -
J: TRBJ1-1
V: TRBV21-1
size: -
CDR3: CASSKTDRARKNTEAFF
DNA: TGTGCCAGCAGCAAAACAGACAGGGCTCGCAAGAACACTGAAGCTTTCTTT

D: -
J: TRBJ1-2
V: TRBV4-3
size: -
CDR3: CASSQERTGDYGYTF
DNA: TGCGCCAGCAGCCAAGAACGCACGGGAGACTATGGCTACACCTTC

D: TRBD1
J: TRBJ1-6
V: TRBV18
size: -
CDR3: CASSPDRGRLSGTNSPLHF
DNA: TGTGCCAGCTCCCCTGACAGGGGGAGGCTTTCTGGAACTAATTCACCCCTCCACTTT

D: -
J: TRBJ1-4
V: TRBV18
size: -
CDR3: CASSPVRGRGISTTNEKLFF
DNA: TGTGCCAGCTCACCTGTCCGGGGGCGAGGAATTAGTACAACTAATGAAAAACTGTTTTTT

D: TRBD1
J: TRBJ1-1
V: TRBV14
size: -
CDR3: CASSPRDRENTEAFF
DNA: TGTGCCAGCAGCCCAAGGGACAGGGAGAACACTGAAGCTTTCTTT

D: TRBD1
J: TRBJ1-2
V: TRBV19
size: -
CDR3: CASSTGQGLNYGYTF
DNA: TGTGCCAGTAGTACCGGACAGGGATTGAACTATGGCTACACCTTC

D: -
J: TRBJ2-3
V: TRBV27
size: -
CDR3: CASSLTSTDTQYF
DNA: TGTGCCAGCAGTTTAACTTCCACAGATACGCAGTATTTT

D: -
J: TRBJ1-6
V: TRBV7-6
size: -
CDR3: CASSLFAEDPSGDSPLHF
DNA: TGTGCCAGCAGCTTATTCGCTGAGGACCCCTCGGGCGATTCACCCCTCCACTTT

D: TRBD2
J: TRBJ2-7
V: TRBV30
size: -
CDR3: CAWRSGAPRDYEQYF
DNA: TGTGCCTGGAGAAGCGGGGCCCCCCGGGACTACGAGCAGTACTTC

D: -
J: TRBJ1-1
V: TRBV7-6
size: -
CDR3: CASSLIEVVENTEAFF
DNA: TGTGCCAGCAGTCTTATCGAGGTTGTCGAGAACACTGAAGCTTTCTTT

D: -
J: TRBJ1-1
V: TRBV10-3
size: -
CDR3: CAIKREANTEAFF
DNA: TGTGCCATCAAAAGGGAGGCGAACACTGAAGCTTTCTTT

D: TRBD1
J: TRBJ1-3
V: TRBV30
size: -
CDR3: CAWRVRDRGLRNTIYF
DNA: TGTGCCTGGAGGGTTCGGGACAGGGGGCTCAGAAACACCATATATTTT

D: TRBD1
J: TRBJ1-1
V: TRBV10-3
size: -
CDR3: CAIRTGADTEAFF
DNA: TGTGCCATCAGGACAGGGGCCGACACTGAAGCTTTCTTT

D: TRBD1
J: TRBJ2-1
V: TRBV7-6
size: -
CDR3: CASSPTPGQGLTNEQFF
DNA: TGTGCCAGCAGCCCCACACCGGGACAGGGTTTGACTAATGAGCAGTTCTTC

D: TRBD1
J: TRBJ1-5
V: TRBV4-2
size: -
CDR3: CASSPTGTGISFGNQPQHF
DNA: TGTGCCAGCAGCCCGACCGGGACAGGAATTTCATTCGGCAATCAGCCCCAGCATTTT

D: TRBD2
J: TRBJ2-1
V: TRBV9
size: -
CDR3: CASSARGGTSVYGVRDEQFF
DNA: TGTGCCAGCAGCGCCCGTGGAGGGACTAGCGTCTATGGTGTGAGAGATGAGCAGTTCTTC

D: TRBD1
J: TRBJ1-5
V: TRBV19
size: -
CDR3: CASSIRTGGNFGSNQPQHF
DNA: TGTGCCAGTAGTATCCGGACAGGGGGCAATTTTGGAAGCAATCAGCCCCAGCATTTT

D: TRBD1
J: TRBJ1-5
V: TRBV7-2
size: once
CDR3: CASSSTTGRGGNQPQHF
DNA: TGTGCCAGCAGCTCTACGACAGGGCGTGGGGGTAATCAGCCCCAGCATTTT

D: -
J: TRBJ1-2
V: TRBV27
size: -
CDR3: CASRTVGTATYGYTF
DNA: TGTGCCAGCAGAACTGTTGGGACGGCTACCTATGGCTACACCTTC

D: TRBD1
J: TRBJ1-2
V: TRBV18
size: -
CDR3: CASSPKGQGVHYGYTF
DNA: TGTGCCAGCTCCCCCAAGGGACAGGGCGTCCACTATGGCTACACCTTC

D: TRBD2
J: TRBJ2-1
V: TRBV6-4
size: -
CDR3: CASSDDRGEHNEQFF
DNA: TGTGCCAGCAGTGACGACCGGGGGGAACACAATGAGCAGTTCTTC

D: -
J: TRBJ1-5
V: TRBV28
size: -
CDR3: CASTPRLSRERGSNQPQHF
DNA: TGTGCCAGCACCCCCAGATTGAGCAGGGAACGAGGGAGCAATCAGCCCCAGCATTTT

D: -
J: TRBJ2-5
V: TRBV10-3
size: -
CDR3: CAISELQLQFGPSQETQYF
DNA: TGTGCCATCAGTGAGTTGCAATTACAGTTCGGCCCCTCACAAGAGACCCAGTACTTC

D: TRBD1
J: TRBJ1-4
V: TRBV12-5
size: -
CDR3: CASGLHPTGFREKLFF
DNA: TGTGCTAGTGGTTTGCATCCGACAGGGTTTCGCGAAAAACTGTTTTTT

D: -
J: TRBJ1-1
V: TRBV2
size: -
CDR3: CASSVGAEEAFF
DNA: TGTGCCAGCAGTGTCGGGGCAGAAGAAGCTTTCTTT

D: -
J: TRBJ2-7
V: TRBV5-6
size: -
CDR3: CASSLGALYEQYF
DNA: TGTGCCAGCAGCTTGGGGGCCCTTTACGAGCAGTACTTC

D: -
J: TRBJ2-5
V: TRBV7-2
size: -
CDR3: CASSFSRTQYF
DNA: TGTGCCAGCAGCTTTAGCAGGACCCAGTACTTC

D: -
J: TRBJ2-7
V: TRBV5-5
size: -
CDR3: CASSLVGGLTYEQYF
DNA: TGTGCCAGCAGCTTGGTGGGGGGATTAACCTACGAGCAGTACTTC

D: -
J: TRBJ2-3
V: TRBV6-6
size: once
CDR3: CASSPTYGRAADTQYF
DNA: TGTGCCAGCAGTCCCACATATGGCAGGGCGGCAGATACGCAGTATTTT

D: -
J: TRBJ2-7
V: TRBV27
size: -
CDR3: CASSSGIKDGDREQYF
DNA: TGTGCCAGCAGTTCGGGTATTAAGGACGGGGACCGTGAGCAGTACTTC

D: TRBD1
J: TRBJ1-3
V: TRBV19
size: -
CDR3: CASSILQDRGIHATCSGNTIYF
DNA: TGTGCCAGTAGTATATTACAGGACAGGGGGATCCACGCTACCTGCTCTGGAAACACCATATATTTT

D: TRBD1
J: TRBJ1-4
V: TRBV4-3
size: -
CDR3: CASSQDRGAGGLCEKLFF
DNA: TGCGCCAGCAGCCAAGATCGCGGGGCAGGGGGCCTTTGTGAAAAACTGTTTTTT

D: TRBD1
J: TRBJ2-1
V: TRBV11-1
size: -
CDR3: CASSARQGRDNEQFF
DNA: TGTGCCAGCAGCGCACGACAGGGGCGGGACAATGAGCAGTTCTTC

D: -
J: TRBJ1-2
V: TRBV27
size: -
CDR3: CASASGARYGYTF
DNA: TGTGCCAGCGCATCAGGGGCGCGCTATGGCTACACCTTC

D: -
J: TRBJ1-4
V: TRBV10-3
size: -
CDR3: CAISESLPGASEKLFF
DNA: TGTGCCATCAGTGAGTCGTTACCGGGGGCGAGTGAAAAACTGTTTTTT

D: -
J: TRBJ1-3
V: TRBV14
size: -
CDR3: CASSHSTGFGNTIYF
DNA: TGTGCCAGCAGCCATTCAACGGGATTTGGAAACACCATATATTTT

D: -
J: TRBJ1-1
V: TRBV7-3
size: -
CDR3: CASSPRDEAEAFF
DNA: TGTGCCAGCAGCCCCCGGGATGAAGCTGAAGCTTTCTTT

D: -
J: TRBJ2-7
V: TRBV7-2
size: -
CDR3: CASSPTFSWHHLSRYEQYF
DNA: TGTGCCAGCAGCCCCACGTTTTCGTGGCACCACCTCTCTAGATACGAGCAGTACTTC